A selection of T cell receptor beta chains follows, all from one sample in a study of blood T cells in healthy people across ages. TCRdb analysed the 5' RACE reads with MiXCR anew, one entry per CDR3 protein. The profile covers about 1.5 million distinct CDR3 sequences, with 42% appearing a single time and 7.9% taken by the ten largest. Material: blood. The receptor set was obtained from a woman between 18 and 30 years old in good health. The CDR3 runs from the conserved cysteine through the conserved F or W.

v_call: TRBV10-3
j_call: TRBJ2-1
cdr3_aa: CAISAGEDNEQFF

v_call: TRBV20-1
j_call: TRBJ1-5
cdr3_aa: CSAESGGSNQPQHF

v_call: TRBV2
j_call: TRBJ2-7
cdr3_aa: CASGPDRGYEQYF

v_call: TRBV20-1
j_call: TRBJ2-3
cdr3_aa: CSARASAESLWGTDTQYF

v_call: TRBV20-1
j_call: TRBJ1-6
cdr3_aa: CSGLQQGGNSPLHF

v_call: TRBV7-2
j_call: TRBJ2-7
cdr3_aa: CASSLGPINYYEQYF

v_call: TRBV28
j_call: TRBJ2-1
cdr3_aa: CASTNRYSGGRSYNEQFF

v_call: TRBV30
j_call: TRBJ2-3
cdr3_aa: CAWSPGTGTDTQYF

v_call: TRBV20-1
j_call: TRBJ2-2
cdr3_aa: CSARDPAGTSGRGASDGELFF

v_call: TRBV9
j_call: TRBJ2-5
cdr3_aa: CASSVAALAGGQETQYF

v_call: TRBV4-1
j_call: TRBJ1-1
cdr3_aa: CASSQNEGQGAWDTEAFF

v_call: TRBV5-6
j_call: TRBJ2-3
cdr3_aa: CASTEDRVVTDTQYF

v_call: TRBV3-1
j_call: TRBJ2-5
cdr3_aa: CASSQGTSTEQYF

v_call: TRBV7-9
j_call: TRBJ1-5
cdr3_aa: CASSPQGEQPQHF

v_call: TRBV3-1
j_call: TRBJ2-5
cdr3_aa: CASSQVNGETQYF

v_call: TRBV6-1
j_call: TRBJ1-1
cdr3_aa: CASSRTTDRTRVNTEAFF

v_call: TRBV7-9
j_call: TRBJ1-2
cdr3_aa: CASSLAPGTDNYGYTF

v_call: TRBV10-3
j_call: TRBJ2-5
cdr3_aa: CAISESSETQYF

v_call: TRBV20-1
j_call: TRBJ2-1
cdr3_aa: CSARAHEQFF

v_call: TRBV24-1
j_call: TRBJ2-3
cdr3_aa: CATSAGTSGATDTQYF

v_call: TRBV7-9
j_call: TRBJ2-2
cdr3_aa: CASSLTWTPTGELFF

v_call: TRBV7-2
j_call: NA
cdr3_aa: CAGSGTRLSYNEQYF

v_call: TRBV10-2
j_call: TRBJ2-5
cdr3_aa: CASTLGLARETQYF

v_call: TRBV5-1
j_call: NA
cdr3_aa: CASSRTQGETQYF

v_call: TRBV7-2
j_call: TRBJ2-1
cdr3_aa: CASSLLAGGQDEQFF

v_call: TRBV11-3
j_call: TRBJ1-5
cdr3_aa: CAGSLEGGRTNQPQHF

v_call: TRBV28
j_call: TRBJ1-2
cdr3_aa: CASSLWAREKANYGYTF

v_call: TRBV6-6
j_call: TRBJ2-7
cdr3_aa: CASSYNDRGPPHGQYF

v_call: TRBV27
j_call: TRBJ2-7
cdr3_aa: CATQYREGAYEQYF

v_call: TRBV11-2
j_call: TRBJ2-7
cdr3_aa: CASSHSQRSYEQYF

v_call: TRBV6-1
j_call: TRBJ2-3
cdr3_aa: CASSEYADTQYF

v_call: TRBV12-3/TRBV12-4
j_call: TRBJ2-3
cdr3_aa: CASSSRTGWDTQYF

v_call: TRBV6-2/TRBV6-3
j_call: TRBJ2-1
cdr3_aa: CASSRGAWGVEQFF

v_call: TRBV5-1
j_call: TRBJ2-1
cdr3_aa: CAGSLTGGMVGNEQFF

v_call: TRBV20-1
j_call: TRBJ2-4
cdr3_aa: CSARLRDTKNIQYF

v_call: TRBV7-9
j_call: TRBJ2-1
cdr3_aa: CASSWDFSSYNEQFF

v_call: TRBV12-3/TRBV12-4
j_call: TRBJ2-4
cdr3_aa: CASSPGTAKDIQYF

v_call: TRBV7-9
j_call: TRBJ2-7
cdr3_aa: CASSVTTGGFSPYEQYF

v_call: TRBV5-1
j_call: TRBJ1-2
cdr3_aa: CASSLALTETNYGYTF

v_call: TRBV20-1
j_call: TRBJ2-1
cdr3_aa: CSARDLGAPTYNEQFF

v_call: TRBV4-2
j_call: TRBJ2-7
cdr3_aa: CASSLPSGSEQYF

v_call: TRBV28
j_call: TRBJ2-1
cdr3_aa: CASSLLESEQFF

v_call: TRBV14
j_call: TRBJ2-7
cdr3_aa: CASSQGARDSYEQYF

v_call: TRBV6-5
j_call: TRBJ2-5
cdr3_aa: CASSFDRMEQYF

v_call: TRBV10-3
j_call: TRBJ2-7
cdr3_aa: CAIRDGLGGSYEQYF

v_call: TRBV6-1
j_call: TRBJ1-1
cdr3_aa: CASGLTGGETEAFF

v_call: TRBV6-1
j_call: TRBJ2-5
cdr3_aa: CASSGAKGETQYF

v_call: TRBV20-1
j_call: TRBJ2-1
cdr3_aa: CSARTAERAYNEQFF

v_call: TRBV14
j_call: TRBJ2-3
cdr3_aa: CASSHRNYPDTQYF

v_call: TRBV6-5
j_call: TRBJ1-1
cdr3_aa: CAVQSRATNTEAFF

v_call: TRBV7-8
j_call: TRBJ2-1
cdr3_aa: CASSSTREAYNEQFF

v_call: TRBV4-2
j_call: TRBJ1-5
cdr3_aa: CASSRTNQPLHF

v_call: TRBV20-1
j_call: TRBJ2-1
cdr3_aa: CSARVILAGVGNEQFF

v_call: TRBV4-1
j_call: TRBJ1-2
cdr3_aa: CASSHGETNYGYTF